The source of this TCR beta chain is a study of neoadjuvant anti-PD-1 for oral cavity cancer listed by TCRdb under 2021. As for the study more broadly: Before curative-intent surgical resection, most patients were given three to four biweekly doses of nivolumab at 3 mg/kg. A fourth nivolumab dose was given around day 43 to patients without progression, and definitive surgical resection was performed in those patients on days 50-56. Under RECIST 1.1, a patient counted as a responder if showing complete response, partial response or stable disease, and as a non-responder if showing progression. There were 12 patients in the parent correlative cohort, and the response rate was around 35%. Broader findings and caveats from the paper: After neoadjuvant nivolumab, T cell clonality (Gini index) in PBMCs was significantly higher in non-responders than in responders. Only a few patients per response group were included in the TCR analyses, and larger cohorts for validation were called for by the authors. Higher pretreatment blood Treg/Th17 ratios correlated with both higher pretreatment blood TCRbeta clonality and lower post-treatment tumor TCRbeta clonality.

For deep sequencing, PBMC libraries mostly used around 470 ng of input genomic DNA, with six replicates for each sample. The immunoSEQ hsTCRbeta kit was used to prepare TCRbeta libraries, following the manufacturer's instructions. The completed libraries were mixed into a single pool at 3 nM, then sequenced with an Illumina NovaSeq 6000 S4 flow cell. As for how the authors treated the data: The immunoSEQ Analyzer handled quality control and preprocessing of the raw data. The analysis was limited to productive rearrangements, and each clonotype was defined by a unique CDR3 amino acid sequence. Repertoire clonality was estimated as the Gini-Simpson index, computed with the R package tcR. Gini indices were compared with Student's t test, and associations with tumor size change were assessed by Pearson correlation. Drawn from immuneACCESS, this table holds only the in-frame rearrangements with V and J called that TCRdb kept. Clones are partly lost; checked studies trace under half to an unresolved V gene and leave the rest unexplained. From that table come the V and J calls and clone size; the DNA was used to work out D and trimming. The sample yields about 13,000 clones; about 70% were counted once. 2.9% of the sample is in the top ten clones.

Trimming at the junction amounts to 0 bases on V and 6 bases on J, and the germline ends lie 3 bases apart. The germline V gene provides CDR1 SGHRS and CDR2 YFSETQ. The CDR3, cysteine through phenylalanine, is 12 amino acids long. Only the CDR3 DNA stays, 36 bases, in frame from base 1. This clone was observed a few times. No antigen is known for it. Per-base quality was not reported, and no clone a single base away is much larger than it. The sample's time point label is to be understood as: before neoadjuvant nivolumab. The patients had newly diagnosed stage II-IVA oral cavity squamous cell carcinoma and had not received any prior systemic or radiation treatment. The cohort was composed of patients with HPV-negative, locally advanced oral cavity squamous cell carcinoma. Peripheral blood mononuclear cells were analyzed directly and were not maintained or expanded in culture. Samples were obtained from a longitudinal correlative study of a single-arm phase II trial of neoadjuvant nivolumab in oral cavity squamous cell carcinoma. Genomic DNA-based TCRbeta sequencing was performed on subject-matched pre- and post-treatment PBMCs and tumors from three responders and three non-responders. Peripheral blood mononuclear cells were collected before nivolumab treatment and were collected again after treatment, at the time of surgery. Genomic DNA was isolated from PBMCs using the Maxwell RSC DNA from Cells kit.

This sequence originates from a person between 40 and 79 years old with oral cavity squamous cell carcinoma. The specimen comprised PBMCs, sampled before nivolumab (anti-PD-1) treatment. The sequence joins TRBV5-1 to TRBJ1-4; the D gene assignment is ambiguous. The CDR3 region reads CASSLEDEKLFF. The nucleotide sequence is given as TGCGCCAGCAGCTTGGAGGATGAAAAACTGTTTTTT.